This T cell receptor (beta chain) was sequenced in a study of blood T cell repertoires in COVID-19. Across the study: There were acute and convalescent COVID-19 samples, and they came from the United States, Italy and Spain. T cells, B-cell-depleted T cells, or PBMCs provided the cDNA or gDNA that served as material.

In the original analysis: Nucleated cell counts were estimated from reference gene primer amplification. TCRdb's table, derived via immunoSEQ multiplex PCR, lists solely in-frame clones and lacks some. That table furnishes V, J and clone size, whereas the DNA furnished D and trimming. The profile shows more than 55,000 clones, almost 80% of them singletons. What was sequenced was peripheral blood. This receptor was identified in a man aged 60 to 75 with acute or convalescent COVID-19.

In DNA form, the CDR3 reads TGCGCCAGCAGCATCAGGGGTTCAGGCACCGGGGAGCTGTTTTTT. Encoded protein: CASSIRGSGTGELFF. V is TRBV5-1 and J is TRBJ2-2, with D tentatively TRBD1 (6 bases). V gave up 4 bases and J gave up 4 bases, with 14 bases separating them. CDR1 SGHRS and CDR2 YFSETQ come from the germline V gene. The CDR3 is 15 amino acids.